A single TCR beta chain is shown here with its context. Its specificity is not known. It was with 60 Vbeta and 13 Jbeta primers that the PCR ran. Sequencing used immunoSEQ multiplex PCR; TCRdb keeps in-frame clones, though not all of them. The sample holds about 130,000 clones, roughly four fifths seen once. Germline values: CDR1 SGHRS, CDR2 YFSETQ. CDR3 length: 15 residues. V was clipped by 0 bases and J by 9 bases; unmatched bases: 8. These data originate in a study of cytomegalovirus exposure and HLA in healthy donors. In the study overall: Unique TCRs numbering roughly 80 million, obtained from HLA-typed donors, made up an early data release.

Study-level results: Cytomegalovirus-associated status was assigned to fewer than 200 TCR beta chains. A few chains tied to CMV proved CMV antigen-specific in vitro. In a later analysis, several top co-occurrence clusters appeared linked to parvovirus B19, influenza, CMV and Epstein-Barr virus.

This sequence joins TRBV5-1 and TRBJ2-1, with 8 bases fitting TRBD1. The sequenced sample was PBMCs. The sequence came from a male donor in good health and CMV-seropositive. The CDR3 region is CASSLEATGVREQFF. The CDR3, as DNA: TGCGCCAGCAGCTTGGAGGCGACAGGGGTCCGTGAGCAGTTCTTC.